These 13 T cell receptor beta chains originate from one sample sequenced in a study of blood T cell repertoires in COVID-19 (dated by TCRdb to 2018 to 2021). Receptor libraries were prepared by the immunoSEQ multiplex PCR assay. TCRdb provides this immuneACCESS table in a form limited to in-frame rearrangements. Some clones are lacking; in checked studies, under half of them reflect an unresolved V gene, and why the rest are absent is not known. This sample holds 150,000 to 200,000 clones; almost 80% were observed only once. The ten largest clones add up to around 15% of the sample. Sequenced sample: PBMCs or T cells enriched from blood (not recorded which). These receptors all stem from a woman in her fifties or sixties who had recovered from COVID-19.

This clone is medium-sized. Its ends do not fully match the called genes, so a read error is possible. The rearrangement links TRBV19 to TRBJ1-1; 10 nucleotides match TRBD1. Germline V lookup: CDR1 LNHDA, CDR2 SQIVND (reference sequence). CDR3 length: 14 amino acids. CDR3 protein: CASSPGQGNAEAFF. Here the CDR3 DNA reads TGTGCCAGTAGTCCGGGACAGGGGAACGCTGAAGCTTTCTTT.

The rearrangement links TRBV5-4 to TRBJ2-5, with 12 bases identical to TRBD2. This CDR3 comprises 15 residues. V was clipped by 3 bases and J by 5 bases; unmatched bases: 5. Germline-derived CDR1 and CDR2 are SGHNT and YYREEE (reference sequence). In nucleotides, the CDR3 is TGTGCCAGCAGCTGGGAACTAGCGGGAGGTGAGACCCAGTACTTC. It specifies CASSWELAGGETQYF.

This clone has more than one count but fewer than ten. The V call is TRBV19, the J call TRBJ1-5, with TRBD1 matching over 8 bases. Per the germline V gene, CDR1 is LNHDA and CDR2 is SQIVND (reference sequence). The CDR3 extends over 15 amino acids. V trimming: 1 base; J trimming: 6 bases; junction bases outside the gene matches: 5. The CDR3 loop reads CASSIGQGIGQPQHF. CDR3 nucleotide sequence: TGTGCCAGTAGTATAGGACAGGGGATAGGTCAGCCCCAGCATTTT.

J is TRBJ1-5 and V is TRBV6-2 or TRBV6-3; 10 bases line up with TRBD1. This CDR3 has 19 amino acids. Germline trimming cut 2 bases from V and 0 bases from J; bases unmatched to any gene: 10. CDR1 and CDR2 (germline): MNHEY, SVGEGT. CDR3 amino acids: CASSYPIGTGDYSNQPQHF. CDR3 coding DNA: TGTGCCAGCAGTTACCCTATCGGGACAGGGGATTATAGCAATCAGCCCCAGCATTTT.

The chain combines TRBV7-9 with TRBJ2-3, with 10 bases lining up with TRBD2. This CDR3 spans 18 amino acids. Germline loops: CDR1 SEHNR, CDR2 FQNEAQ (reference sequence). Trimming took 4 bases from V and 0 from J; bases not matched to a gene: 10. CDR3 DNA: TGTGCCAGCAGCTCCACCCCCGGGACTAGCGTGAGCACAGATACGCAGTATTTT. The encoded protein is CASSSTPGTSVSTDTQYF.

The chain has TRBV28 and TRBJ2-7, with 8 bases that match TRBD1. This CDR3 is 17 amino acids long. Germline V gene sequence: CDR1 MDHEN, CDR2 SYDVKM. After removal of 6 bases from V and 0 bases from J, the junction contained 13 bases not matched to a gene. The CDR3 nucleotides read TGTGCCAGCAGATCACCCAGGGGGCGCCCATTCTCCTACGAGCAGTACTTC. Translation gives CASRSPRGRPFSYEQYF.

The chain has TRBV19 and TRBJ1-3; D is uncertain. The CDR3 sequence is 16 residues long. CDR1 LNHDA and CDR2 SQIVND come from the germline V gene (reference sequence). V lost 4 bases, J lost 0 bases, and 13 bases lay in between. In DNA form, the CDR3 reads TGTGCCAGTAGTAACGGGTGGGTTATCTCTGGAAACACCATATATTTT. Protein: CASSNGWVISGNTIYF.

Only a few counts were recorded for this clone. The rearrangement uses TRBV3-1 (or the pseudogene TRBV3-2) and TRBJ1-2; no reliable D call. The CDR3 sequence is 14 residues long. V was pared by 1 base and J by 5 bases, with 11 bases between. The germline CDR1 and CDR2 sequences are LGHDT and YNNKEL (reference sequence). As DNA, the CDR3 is TGTGCCAGCAGCCAAGCTGCGGGTAGATATGGCTACACCTTC. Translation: CASSQAAGRYGYTF.

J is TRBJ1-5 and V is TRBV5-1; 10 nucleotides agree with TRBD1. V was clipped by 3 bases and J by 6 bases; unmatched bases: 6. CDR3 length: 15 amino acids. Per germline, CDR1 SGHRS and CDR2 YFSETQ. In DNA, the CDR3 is TGCGCCAGCAGCTCCGGGACAGGGGATTTTCAGCCCCAGCATTTT. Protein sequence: CASSSGTGDFQPQHF.

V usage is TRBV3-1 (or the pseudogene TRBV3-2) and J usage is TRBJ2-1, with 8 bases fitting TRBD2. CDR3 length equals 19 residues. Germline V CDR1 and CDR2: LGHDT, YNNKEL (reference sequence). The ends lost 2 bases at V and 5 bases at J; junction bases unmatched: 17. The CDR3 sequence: CASSQQIRLNGRGNNEQFF. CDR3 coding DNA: TGTGCCAGCAGCCAACAGATTAGACTTAACGGGAGGGGAAACAATGAGCAGTTCTTC.

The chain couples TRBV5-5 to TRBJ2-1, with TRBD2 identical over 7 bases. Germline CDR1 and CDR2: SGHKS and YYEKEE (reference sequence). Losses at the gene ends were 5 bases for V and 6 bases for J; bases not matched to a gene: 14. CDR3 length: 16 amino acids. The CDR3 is CASRPTGTTQPNEQFF. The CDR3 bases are TGTGCCAGCAGACCCACCGGGACTACCCAGCCCAATGAGCAGTTCTTC.

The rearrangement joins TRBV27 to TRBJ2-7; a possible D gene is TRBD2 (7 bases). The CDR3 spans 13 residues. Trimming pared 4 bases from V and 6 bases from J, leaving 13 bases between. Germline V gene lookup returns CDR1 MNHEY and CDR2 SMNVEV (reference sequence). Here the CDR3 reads CASSSSGGGEQYF. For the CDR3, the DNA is TGTGCCAGCAGTTCCTCGGGGGGCGGCGAGCAGTACTTC.

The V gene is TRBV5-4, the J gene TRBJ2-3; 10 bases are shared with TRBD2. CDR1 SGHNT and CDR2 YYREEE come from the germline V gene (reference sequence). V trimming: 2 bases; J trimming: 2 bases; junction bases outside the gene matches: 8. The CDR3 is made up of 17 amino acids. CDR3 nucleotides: TGTGCCAGCAGCTTTTTGGCTAGCGGGAGTTACACAGATACGCAGTATTTT. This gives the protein CASSFLASGSYTDTQYF.